This T cell receptor (beta chain) stems from a study of shared clonotypes between healthy human individuals. Study context: Three CD4 naive, three CD4 memory, two CD8 naive and one CD8 memory plate were used per donor.

This clone came up once. It was CD45RO-negative cells, positively selected for CCR7, that made up naive CD8 cells, with terminally differentiated effector memory CD45RA+ cells excluded. Profiled with immunoSEQ multiplex PCR; TCRdb holds only in-frame clones, not every one. Of some 1,900,000 clones detected, over 85% appear once; the ten largest clones hold 1% to 1.5%. In germline, CDR1 is MNHEY, CDR2 SMNVEV (reference sequence). The ends were cut back, 3 bases at V and 5 bases at J, with 15 bases in the middle. The CDR3 sequence is 15 residues long. The chain has TRBV27 and TRBJ2-3; D is tentatively TRBD1 or TRBD2 (7 bases each). This clonotype was obtained from a man aged 18-30 years in good health. The sample taken for sequencing was naive CD8+ T cells sorted from blood. The CDR3 DNA is TGTGCCAGCAGTTTGAGGGGGCCGGGAGGAGATACGCAGTATTTT. This sequence encodes CASSLRGPGGDTQYF.